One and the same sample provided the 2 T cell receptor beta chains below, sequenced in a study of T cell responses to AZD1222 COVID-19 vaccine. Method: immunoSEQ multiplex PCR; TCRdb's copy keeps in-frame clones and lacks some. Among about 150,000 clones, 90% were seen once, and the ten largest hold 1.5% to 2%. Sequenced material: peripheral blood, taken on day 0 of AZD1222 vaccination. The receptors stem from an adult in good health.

The CDR3 DNA is TGTGCCAGCAAAAAGATAGCGGGAGAATCCTACGAGCAGTACTTC. It is translated as CASKKIAGESYEQYF. The gene calls are TRBV2 and TRBJ2-7; TRBD2 agrees at 9 bases. Germline CDR1 and CDR2: SNHLY and FYNNEI. Unmatched junction bases numbered 8, after V lost 7 bases and J lost 1 base. This CDR3 comprises 15 residues.

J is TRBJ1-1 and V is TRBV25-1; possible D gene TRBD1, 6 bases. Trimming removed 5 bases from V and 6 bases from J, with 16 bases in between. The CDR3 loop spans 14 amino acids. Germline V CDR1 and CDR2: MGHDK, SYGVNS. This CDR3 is CASSSYSGDPEAFF. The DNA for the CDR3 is TGTGCCAGCAGTTCCTACTCAGGGGACCCTGAAGCTTTCTTT.